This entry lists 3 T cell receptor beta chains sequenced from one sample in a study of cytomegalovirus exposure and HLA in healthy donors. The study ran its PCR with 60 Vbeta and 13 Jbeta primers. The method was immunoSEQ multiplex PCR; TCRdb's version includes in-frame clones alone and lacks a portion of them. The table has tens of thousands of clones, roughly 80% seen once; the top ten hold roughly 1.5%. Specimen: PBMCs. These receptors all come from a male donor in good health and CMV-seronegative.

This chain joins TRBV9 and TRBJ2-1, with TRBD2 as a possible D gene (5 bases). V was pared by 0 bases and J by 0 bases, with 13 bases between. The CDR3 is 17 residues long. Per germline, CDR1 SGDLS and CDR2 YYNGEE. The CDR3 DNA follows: TGTGCCAGCAGCGTAGCTGTGGGGAGTAGCTCCTACAATGAGCAGTTCTTC. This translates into CASSVAVGSSSYNEQFF.

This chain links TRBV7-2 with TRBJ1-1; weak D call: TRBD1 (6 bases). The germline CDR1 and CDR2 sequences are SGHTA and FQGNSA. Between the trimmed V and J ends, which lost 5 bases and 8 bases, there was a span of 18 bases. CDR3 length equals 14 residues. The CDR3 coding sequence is TGTGCCAGCAGCAAGGACAGAGCATTGGGGGAAGCTTTCTTT. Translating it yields CASSKDRALGEAFF.

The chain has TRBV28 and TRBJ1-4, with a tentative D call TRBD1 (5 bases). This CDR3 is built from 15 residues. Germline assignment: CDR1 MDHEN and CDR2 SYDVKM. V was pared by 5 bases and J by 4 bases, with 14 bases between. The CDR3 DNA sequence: TGTGCCAGCAGTGGGACTGGATTCAATAATGAAAAACTGTTTTTT. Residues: CASSGTGFNNEKLFF.